This TCR beta chain was documented in a study of neoadjuvant anti-PD-1 for oral cavity cancer. The study, taken as a whole, reports: Only three patients per response group were TCR-analyzed; validation needed.

In regard to this clone: Its antigen remains unidentified.

Measured with immunoSEQ multiplex PCR; TCRdb has only the in-frame clones, and not every one. The data contain about 12,000 clones, less than 70% of them singletons. Stage II-IVA oral cavity squamous cell carcinoma was new and untreated by systemic or radiation therapy. The CDR3 length is 14 residues. V gave up 3 bases and J gave up 1 base, with 13 bases separating them. Germline V gene lookup returns CDR1 GTSNPN and CDR2 SVGIG (reference sequence). The specimen was PBMCs, collected before nivolumab (anti-PD-1) treatment. The TCR comes from a person between 40 and 80 years old with oral cavity squamous cell carcinoma. The V and J genes are TRBV30 and TRBJ2-7; D is undetermined. The CDR3 protein is CAWSVSQISYEQYF. CDR3 coding DNA: TGTGCCTGGAGCGTTTCCCAGATATCCTACGAGCAGTACTTC.